These T cell receptor beta chains were read from a single sample in a study of technical replicates of blood from several donors. Only in-frame clones appear in the TCRdb table, and some are missing; sequencing was by immunoSEQ multiplex PCR. The sample records over 50,000 clones, 70% to 90% being singletons. The sample consisted of PBMCs. The receptors shown here come from a human donor in good health. Some clones in this sample may be carry-over from other donors' samples. CDR3s include the opening cysteine and the closing phenylalanine or tryptophan. D genes are given only for firm matches. The size entry is marked missing in some rows and otherwise reads once, few, many or a size class.

J	V	size	D	DNA	CDR3
TRBJ2-2	TRBV19	-	TRBD1	TGTGCCAGTAGTATAGGACAGGGGTGGGCCGGGGAGCTGTTTTTT	CASSIGQGWAGELFF
TRBJ2-3	TRBV15	-	TRBD1	TGTGCCACCAGCAGAGGTGAGGGACAGAGATTTGCAGATACGCAGTATTTT	CATSRGEGQRFADTQYF
TRBJ1-5	TRBV7-9	-	-	TGTGCCAGCAGCCCTCACGCGGGAGGGCCCCAGCATTTT	CASSPHAGGPQHF
TRBJ2-6	TRBV5-1	-	TRBD1	TGCGCCAGCAGCAACGGACAGGGGGCATCTGGGGCCAACGTCCTGACTTTC	CASSNGQGASGANVLTF
TRBJ1-3	TRBV5-1	-	-	TGCGCCAGCAGCTTAGCGGGACACGCAAACACCATATATTTT	CASSLAGHANTIYF
TRBJ2-7	TRBV30	-	TRBD1	TGTGCCTGGACACCGGGACAGGGGTTATACGAGCAGTACTTC	CAWTPGQGLYEQYF
TRBJ2-2	TRBV5-1	-	-	TGCGCCAGCAGCTCAAGGAGCAGGGGCGCACTCGGGAACACCGGGGAGCTGTTTTTT	CASSSRSRGALGNTGELFF
TRBJ2-3	TRBV4-2	-	TRBD2	TGTGCCAGCAGCCGAGGGGTAGCGGGAGCCTCAGATACGCAGTATTTT	CASSRGVAGASDTQYF
TRBJ2-1	TRBV5-1	once	TRBD1	TGCGCCAGCAGCATCCACAGGGGGCCCCCTTACAATGAGCAGTTCTTC	CASSIHRGPPYNEQFF
TRBJ2-7	TRBV5-1	few	-	TGCGCCAGCAGCTTGGTGGGTCAGGCTGAGCAGTACTTC	CASSLVGQAEQYF
TRBJ2-5	TRBV7-3	-	-	TGTGCCAGCAGCTTAACCAGCGAGGTAGGAGAGACCCAGTACTTC	CASSLTSEVGETQYF